This TCR beta chain was recovered during a study of blood T cell repertoires in COVID-19. Across the whole study: Acute and convalescent COVID-19 specimens originated in the United States, Italy and Spain. In each case, the material was cDNA or gDNA derived from T cells, B-cell-depleted T cells, or PBMCs.

Methods used by the authors: How many nucleated cells were present was estimated from reference gene primer amplification. Data came from immunoSEQ multiplex PCR; TCRdb stores just in-frame clones and leaves some out. The V and J calls and clone size were taken over from that table, and D and trimming were inferred from the DNA. The sample lists roughly 59,000 clones; approximately 79% were seen once. Germline lookup yields CDR1 LGHNA and CDR2 YNFKEQ. The CDR3 totals 16 residues. With 4 bases removed from V and 1 base from J, the gap between germline ends came to 16 bases. The chain carries TRBV4-2 and TRBJ1-1; D is perhaps TRBD1 (6 bases). Sequenced: peripheral blood. The TCR originated in a human donor in a cohort sampled during active COVID-19. CDR3 sequence reads: CASSPGHATTNTEAFF. CDR3 DNA sequence: TGTGCCAGCAGCCCGGGACATGCCACCACGAACACTGAAGCTTTCTTT.